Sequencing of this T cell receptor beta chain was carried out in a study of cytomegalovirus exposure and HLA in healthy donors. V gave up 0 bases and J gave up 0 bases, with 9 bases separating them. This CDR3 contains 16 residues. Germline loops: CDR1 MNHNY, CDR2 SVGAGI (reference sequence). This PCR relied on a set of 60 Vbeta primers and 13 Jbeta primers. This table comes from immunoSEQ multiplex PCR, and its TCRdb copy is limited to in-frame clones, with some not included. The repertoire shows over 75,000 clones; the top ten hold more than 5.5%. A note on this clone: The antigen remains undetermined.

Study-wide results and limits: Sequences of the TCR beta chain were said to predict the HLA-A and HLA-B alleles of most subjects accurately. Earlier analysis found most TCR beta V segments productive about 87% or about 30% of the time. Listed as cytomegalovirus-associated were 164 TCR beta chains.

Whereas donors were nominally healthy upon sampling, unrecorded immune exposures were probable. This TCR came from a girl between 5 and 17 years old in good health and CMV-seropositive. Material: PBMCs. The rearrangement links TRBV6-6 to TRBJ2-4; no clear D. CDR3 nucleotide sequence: TGTGCCAGCAGTTACTCGCAGGCGTTAGCCAAAAACATTCAGTACTTC. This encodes CASSYSQALAKNIQYF.